This T cell receptor (beta chain) comes out of a study of regulatory and conventional T cells in RAG deficiency. Study outcomes and limitations: Shannon entropy fell and Simpson indices rose in RAG-deficient patients. Omenn patients showed >75% Treg-Tconv overlap and shorter CDR3 lengths. Treg unique TCR beta sequences were about 100-fold fewer in Omenn syndrome and CID/AS patients than controls.

Notes on this clone: The antigen remains unidentified.

The method was immunoSEQ multiplex PCR; TCRdb's version includes in-frame clones alone and lacks a portion of them. The repertoire has tens of thousands of clones, around nine tenths of them found once; the top ten carry approximately 0.8%. Genomic DNA came from blood regulatory T cells gated CD4+ CD25-high CD127-low. These same data were also listed under a study on regulatory T cells. That source reports: The primer mix had 52 TRBV and 13 TRBJ primers. Skewed V and J usage and few unique V-J pairs marked patient repertoires, most in Tregs.

The receptor was derived from a human donor in good health. The sample was Tregs sorted from blood.

The CDR3 protein is CASSLGEVTGGYEQFF. In DNA, the CDR3 is TGTGCCAGCAGCTTAGGGGAGGTGACAGGGGGTTATGAGCAGTTCTTC. The V gene is TRBV11-3, the J gene TRBJ2-1; 9 nucleotides line up with TRBD1. Trimming cost V 1 base and J 8 bases; bases outside gene matches: 9. The CDR3 is made up of 16 amino acids. In germline, CDR1 is SGHNT, CDR2 YENEEA.